This record looks at one T cell receptor beta chain sequence and its context. The antigen is undetermined. Time point specified: persistent/refractory GD, antithyroid drugs over 5 years with positive TRAb. Extracted RNA from PBMCs served as the source of the TCR library. Graves' disease diagnoses used American Thyroid Association guidelines. The patients were enrolled through endocrinology in Xi'an, China. The record originates from a study of regulatory T cells in long-lasting Graves disease. Study outcomes and limitations: Persistent disease samples used TRBV28, TRBJ1-2 and TRBJ2-5 preferentially.

Per the germline V gene, CDR1 is LGHNT and CDR2 is FRNRAP. V trimming: 7 bases; J trimming: 3 bases; junction bases outside the gene matches: 5. The CDR3 spans 14 residues. Arm-PCR of CDR3 regions and iRepertoire HTBI primers were used to build TCR beta libraries. TCRdb analysed the multiplex PCR reads with MiXCR anew, one entry per CDR3 protein. The top ten clones hold more than 50% of a sample with 250,000 to 300,000 distinct CDR3 sequences, roughly a fifth of them seen once. The gene calls are TRBV12-5 and TRBJ1-1; 10 bases align to TRBD1. The clonotype originates from a female donor with Graves disease. The sample in question was peripheral blood mononuclear cells (PBMCs), obtained when the disease was refractory, from a patient treated with antithyroid drugs. CDR3 loop: CASALGQGDTEAFF. CDR3 in DNA: TGTGCTAGTGCCCTTGGACAGGGGGACACTGAAGCTTTCTTT. The complete variable domain, with remaining parts taken from reference TRBV12-5 and TRBJ1-1, reads DARVTQTPRHKVTEMGQEVTMRCQPILGHNTVFWYRQTMMQGLELLAYFRNRAPLDDSGMPKDRFSAEMPDATLATLKIQPSEPRDSAVYFCASALGQGDTEAFFGQGTRLTVV.